This TCR beta chain is from a study of T cell repertoires in cytomegalovirus infection. The germline V gene encodes CDR1 SEHNR and CDR2 FQNEAQ (reference sequence). The CDR3 extends over 15 amino acids. J was trimmed by 0 bases and V by 6 bases; bases with no gene match: 6. One entry per CDR3 protein results from TCRdb running MiXCR on the reads. The sample lists around 450,000 distinct CDR3 sequences, 31% occurring once. In its sample, this clonotype was seen a few times. This chain joins TRBV7-9 and TRBJ2-3; 7 nucleotides line up with TRBD2. The sample consisted of PBMCs. The origin of this receptor is a human donor in good health (CMV status not recorded). Some clones in this sample may be carry-over from other donors' samples. The CDR3 nucleotides are TGTGCCAGCAGTGGAAAGCGGGGTAGCACAGATACGCAGTATTTT. This sequence encodes CASSGKRGSTDTQYF.